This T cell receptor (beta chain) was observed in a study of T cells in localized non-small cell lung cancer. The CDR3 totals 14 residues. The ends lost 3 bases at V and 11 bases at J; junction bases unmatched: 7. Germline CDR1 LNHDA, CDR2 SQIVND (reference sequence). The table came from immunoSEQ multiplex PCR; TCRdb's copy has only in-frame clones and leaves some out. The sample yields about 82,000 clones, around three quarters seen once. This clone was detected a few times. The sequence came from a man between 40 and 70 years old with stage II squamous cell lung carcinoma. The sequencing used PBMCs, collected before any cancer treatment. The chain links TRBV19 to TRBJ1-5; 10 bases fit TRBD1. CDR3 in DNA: TGTGCCAGTAGTATTGACAGGGGGCTAGGGGCCCAGCATTTT. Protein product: CASSIDRGLGAQHF.